This TCR beta chain was captured in a study of blood T cell repertoires in COVID-19. Study as a whole: Material from acute and convalescent COVID-19 was sourced from the United States, Italy and Spain. PBMCs, B-cell-depleted T cells, or T cells were the source of the cDNA or gDNA that made up the material.

Using immunoSEQ multiplex PCR, the repertoire was profiled, and TCRdb retains in-frame clones only, with some absent. The sample contains about 210,000 clones, approximately 82% of which appear only once. Germline V lookup: CDR1 SNHLY, CDR2 FYNNEI. The CDR3 extends over 12 amino acids. V was shortened by 6 bases and J by 7 bases, with 13 bases between the two germline ends. The receptor was derived from a man aged 50-59 years with active or convalescent COVID-19. Sequencing input: peripheral blood. The chain links TRBV2 to TRBJ2-7; possibly TRBD2 for D (6 bases). The CDR3 DNA sequence: TGTGCCAGCAGCAGACTAGGGGAAGAGCAGTACTTC. Protein sequence: CASSRLGEEQYF.